The following is a TCR beta chain sequence with its context. Its antigen is as yet unknown. The data stem from a study of cytomegalovirus exposure and HLA in healthy donors. Study-wide background: The approximately 670 first-cohort repertoires shared a platform with the roughly 130 validation repertoires, as reported in a later analysis.

General study points: The authors listed roughly 150 TCR beta chains as cytomegalovirus-associated. There were a few CMV-associated chains whose specificity for CMV antigens was confirmed in vitro. Reportedly, cytomegalovirus status was diagnosed with high sensitivity and specificity.

Data came from immunoSEQ multiplex PCR; TCRdb stores just in-frame clones and leaves some out. The data show over 60,000 clones, roughly 94% seen once. This CDR3 has 15 residues. CDR1 is SGHTA, CDR2 FQGNSA, per germline. The trim removed 4 bases at V and 4 bases at J, leaving 6 bases unmatched. The source material was PBMCs. The V gene is TRBV7-2, the J gene TRBJ2-7; 11 nucleotides align to TRBD2. The clonotype comes from a man aged 18 to 29 in good health and CMV-seropositive. CDR3 DNA sequence: TGTGCCAGCAGCTCTCATAGCGGGGGGGGTTACGAGCAGTACTTC. It is translated as CASSSHSGGGYEQYF.